This T cell receptor beta chain was sequenced for a study of blood T cell repertoires in COVID-19. V lost 0 bases and J lost 3, with 24 bases in between. Germline CDR1 LGHNA, CDR2 YSLEER. The CDR3 is 19 amino acids. The method was immunoSEQ multiplex PCR; TCRdb's version includes in-frame clones alone and lacks a portion of them. In the table there are tens of thousands of clones, approximately 71% of which are singletons. This clone was seen once. The receptor's source is a man in his 70s with COVID-19, enrolled during active disease. Sequencing was done on a sample of peripheral blood. The chain recombines TRBV4-3 with TRBJ2-7; D perhaps matches TRBD2 (5 bases). The CDR3 bases are TGCGCCAGCAGCCAAGATTTGGCGGGTCACTCGGGTGGAAGCTACGAGCAGTACTTC. Translation gives CASSQDLAGHSGGSYEQYF.